The 14 T cell receptor beta chains given below trace back to one sample, sequenced in a study of OX40 agonist ivuxolimab in advanced cancers. Measured with immunoSEQ multiplex PCR; TCRdb has only the in-frame clones, and not every one. The repertoire holds 86,000 or so clones, 85% to 95% seen once, with roughly 2.8% in the top ten. Sequencing used CD4+ or CD8+ T cells sorted from blood, obtained in a trial of the OX40 agonist ivuxolimab. The receptors here all came from an adult with an advanced solid tumor such as melanoma, head and neck, liver or kidney cancer.

CDR3 coding DNA: TGTGCCAGCAGCCAAACTTCAGGCGCAACTAATGAAAAACTGTTTTTT. Amino acid sequence: CASSQTSGATNEKLFF. The chain employs TRBV4-2 and TRBJ1-4; no firm D call. The CDR3 totals 16 residues. Trimming left V 2 bases short and J 0 bases short, with 10 bases between. Germline values: CDR1 LGHNA, CDR2 YNFKEQ.

This clone was counted once. The chain joins TRBV5-1 to TRBJ1-1, with 8 bases that match TRBD1. Germline V lookup: CDR1 SGHRS, CDR2 YFSETQ. V shed 0 bases, J shed 7 bases, and the junction held 5 bases outside the gene matches. The CDR3 spans 14 residues. The CDR3 DNA follows: TGCGCCAGCAGCTTGGCCCAGACAGGGGATGAAGCTTTCTTT. Its translation is CASSLAQTGDEAFF.

This chain uses TRBV1 with TRBJ1-1. TRBV1 is a documented pseudogene. CDR3 length: 15 amino acids. As DNA, the CDR3 is TGCACCAGCAGCCAAGATTCCCGCGTTGGTACTGAAGCTTTCTTT. Encoded protein: CTSSQDSRVGTEAFF.

This clone has a single count. The J gene is TRBJ1-1, the V gene TRBV18; D not resolved. The CDR3 contains 13 residues. V lost 2 bases, J lost 4 bases, and 8 bases lay in between. Germline lookup yields CDR1 KGHSH and CDR2 LQKENI. CDR3 nucleotides: TGTGCCAGCTCACCAATGAAGCCCACTGAAGCTTTCTTT. Translation gives CASSPMKPTEAFF.

This chain connects TRBV7-2 to TRBJ2-4, with D hard to call. The CDR3 loop spans 12 amino acids. V shed 5 bases and J shed 9 bases, with 11 bases lying between them. Germline V gene lookup returns CDR1 SGHTA and CDR2 FQGNSA. This CDR3 is CASSNPSGIQYF. In DNA, the CDR3 is TGTGCCAGCAGCAATCCCTCGGGCATTCAGTACTTC. The variable domain in full, completed from reference TRBV7-2 and TRBJ2-4, reads GAGVSQSPSNKVTEKGKDVELRCDPISGHTALYWYRQSLGQGLEFLIYFQGNSAPDKSGLPSDRFSAERTGGSVSTLTIQRTQQEDSAVYLCASSNPSGIQYFGAGTRLSVL.

This clone was seen only once. The CDR3 is CASSVGTSGGYYEQYF. CDR3 DNA: TGCGCCAGCAGCGTCGGGACTAGCGGGGGGTACTACGAGCAGTACTTC. The chain employs TRBV5-1 and TRBJ2-7, with 15 nucleotides matching TRBD2. This CDR3 has 16 residues. V lost 4 bases and J lost 3; bases outside the gene matches: 5. Germline V lookup: CDR1 SGHRS, CDR2 YFSETQ.

V gene TRBV5-1 combines with J gene TRBJ1-1; D not certain. This CDR3 comprises 13 residues. The germline CDR1 and CDR2 sequences are SGHRS and YFSETQ. V lost 0 bases and J 11 bases, leaving 14 bases between the germline ends. The CDR3 coding sequence is TGCGCCAGCAGCTTGGGGCAGGCGGCAGGTGCTTTCTTT. This encodes CASSLGQAAGAFF.

V usage is TRBV5-4 and J usage is TRBJ1-5; D not resolved. The CDR3 is 14 amino acids. V lost 4 bases to trimming and J lost 0 bases, with 8 bases between them. CDR1 and CDR2 from the germline V gene are SGHNT and YYREEE (reference sequence). This CDR3 is CASSPGNSNQPQHF. CDR3 coding DNA: TGTGCCAGCAGCCCGGGGAATAGCAATCAGCCCCAGCATTTT.

DNA for the CDR3: TGTGCCAGCAGTGAGACAGTCCGCTCCTACGAGCAGTACTTC. Residues: CASSETVRSYEQYF. The chain joins TRBV6-1 to TRBJ2-7; maybe TRBD1 (5 bases). The CDR3 is made up of 14 amino acids. Trimming removed 3 bases from V and 0 bases from J, with 9 bases in between. Germline V gene data show CDR1 as MNHNS and CDR2 as SASEGT.

This chain connects TRBV6-1 to TRBJ1-4; D may be TRBD1 (6 bases). V lost 6 bases to trimming and J lost 8 bases, with 13 bases between them. Germline loops: CDR1 MNHNS, CDR2 SASEGT. This CDR3 has 13 residues. CDR3 DNA sequence: TGTGCCAGCAGCCGGGGGCGGAACGAAAAACTGTTTTTT. It is translated as CASSRGRNEKLFF.

V usage is TRBV12-5 and J usage is TRBJ2-2, with D tentatively TRBD2 (7 bases). CDR1 and CDR2 (germline): LGHNT, FRNRAP. The CDR3 sequence is 15 residues long. V shed 2 bases and J shed 5 bases, with 12 bases lying between them. The CDR3 is CASGLSRGGTGELFF. The CDR3 region has the DNA TGTGCTAGTGGTTTGAGCAGGGGAGGGACCGGGGAGCTGTTTTTT.

The chain employs TRBV7-2 and TRBJ1-1, with 10 bases matching TRBD1. This CDR3 spans 14 amino acids. The V gene's germline CDR1 is SGHTA and CDR2 FQGNSA. Germline trimming cut 3 bases from V and 7 bases from J; bases unmatched to any gene: 5. DNA of the CDR3: TGTGCCAGCAGCTTTCTCGGACAGGGGGTTGAAGCTTTCTTT. Its protein product is CASSFLGQGVEAFF.

This chain connects TRBV7-2 to TRBJ2-7; 10 bases agree with TRBD1. Germline V gives CDR1 SGHTA, CDR2 FQGNSA. J was trimmed by 7 bases and V by 5 bases; bases with no gene match: 8. CDR3 length: 14 residues. The CDR3 region is CASSRDRGRREQYF. The CDR3 DNA reads as TGTGCCAGCAGCCGGGACAGGGGACGTAGGGAGCAGTACTTC.

The CDR3 sequence: CASTQTGGETQYF. DNA of the CDR3: TGTGCCAGCACCCAGACAGGGGGGGAGACCCAGTACTTC. J is TRBJ2-5 and V is TRBV5-4; TRBD1 matches at 9 bases. V lost 6 bases and J lost 5; bases outside the gene matches: 5. CDR1 is SGHNT and CDR2 is YYREEE in the germline V gene (reference sequence). CDR3 length: 13 residues. Variable domain in full (rest from reference TRBV5-4 and TRBJ2-5): ETGVTQSPTHLIKTRGQQVTLRCSSQSGHNTVSWYQQALGQGPQFIFQYYREEENGRGNFPPRFSGLQFPNYSSELNVNALELDDSALYLCASTQTGGETQYFGPGTRLLVL.